A single sample is the source of the 29 T cell receptor beta chains below, sequenced in a study of OX40 agonist ivuxolimab in advanced cancers. The method was immunoSEQ multiplex PCR; TCRdb's version includes in-frame clones alone and lacks a portion of them. This table holds roughly 66,000 clones, about 80% found once. The input for sequencing was CD4+ or CD8+ T cells sorted from blood, taken in a trial of the OX40 agonist ivuxolimab. The receptors come from an adult with an advanced solid tumor such as melanoma, head and neck, liver or kidney cancer.

The genes are TRBV18 and TRBJ1-2; 8 nucleotides align to TRBD1. Germline V CDR1 and CDR2: KGHSH, LQKENI. V gave up 3 bases and J gave up 8 bases; unmatched junction bases: 5. The CDR3 sequence is 13 residues long. The CDR3 DNA reads TGTGCCAGCTCACCGGACAGGGTGAGAGGCTACACCTTC. This sequence encodes CASSPDRVRGYTF.

This sequence joins TRBV5-1 and TRBJ2-6; TRBD1 agrees at 7 bases. Germline CDR1 reads SGHRS; CDR2 reads YFSETQ. The CDR3 has 16 amino acids. Trimming removed 0 bases from V and 2 bases from J; junction bases left unmatched: 2. CDR3 in DNA: TGCGCCAGCAGCTTGGGACAGGGTGCTGGGGCCAACGTCCTGACTTTC. Protein sequence: CASSLGQGAGANVLTF.

The chain is built from TRBV27 and TRBJ2-5; D is uncertain. The CDR3 extends over 15 amino acids. The germline V and J ends were trimmed by 0 bases and 0 bases, with 8 bases remaining between them. The V gene's germline CDR1 is MNHEY and CDR2 SMNVEV (reference sequence). CDR3 nucleotide sequence: TGTGCCAGCAGTTTATCCCGAGACAACCAAGAGACCCAGTACTTC. Translating it yields CASSLSRDNQETQYF.

This chain connects TRBV10-2 to TRBJ2-7, with a possible D match to TRBD2 (6 bases). The germline V and J ends were trimmed by 5 bases and 5 bases, with 16 bases remaining between them. Germline CDR1 and CDR2: WSHSY and SAAADI. This CDR3 has 14 residues. CDR3 sequence: CASSQLGGLNEQYF. Here the CDR3 DNA reads TGCGCCAGCAGTCAACTGGGGGGTCTCAACGAGCAGTACTTC.

This chain links TRBV28 with TRBJ2-3; 12 bases fit TRBD2. The CDR3 sequence is 17 residues long. Germline loops: CDR1 MDHEN, CDR2 SYDVKM. V shed 2 bases, J shed 6 bases, and the junction held 9 bases outside the gene matches. The CDR3 sequence: CASSLQLAGGLADTQYF. CDR3 bases: TGTGCCAGCAGTTTACAACTAGCGGGGGGCTTGGCGGATACGCAGTATTTT.

The chain uses TRBV5-6 and TRBJ1-4; 7 bases map to TRBD1. This CDR3 is built from 14 residues. In germline, CDR1 is SGHDT, CDR2 YYEEEE. V gave up 4 bases and J gave up 6 bases; unmatched junction bases: 6. CDR3 DNA sequence: TGTGCCAGCAGCCCGACAGGGCGTGATGAAAAACTGTTTTTT. It yields the protein CASSPTGRDEKLFF.

V usage is TRBV6-4 and J usage is TRBJ2-3; possibly TRBD2 for D (5 bases). The CDR3 loop spans 16 amino acids. Germline CDR1 MRHNA, CDR2 SNTAGT. V lost 0 bases and J 3 bases, leaving 13 bases between the germline ends. The CDR3 region has the DNA TGTGCCAGCAGTGACTCTTGGGGAGTCGGGACAGATACGCAGTATTTT. Encoded protein: CASSDSWGVGTDTQYF.

The chain carries TRBV2 and TRBJ2-3; TRBD2 matches at 10 bases. Trimming at V came to 11 bases and at J to 2 bases, leaving 1 base not matched to a gene. Germline-derived CDR1 and CDR2 are SNHLY and FYNNEI. This CDR3 region has 12 residues. The CDR3 protein is CAGTSDTDTQYF. The CDR3 DNA sequence: TGTGCCGGGACTAGCGACACAGATACGCAGTATTTT.

The rearrangement joins TRBV27 to TRBJ2-3; weak D call: TRBD2 (5 bases). With 8 bases removed from V and 2 bases from J, the gap between germline ends came to 14 bases. CDR1 and CDR2 (germline): MNHEY, SMNVEV (reference sequence). The CDR3 spans 14 residues. The CDR3 reads CASRDYFLTDTQYF. The CDR3 DNA is TGTGCCAGCCGAGACTATTTCCTCACAGATACGCAGTATTTT.

The chain recombines TRBV5-1 with TRBJ1-1; D possibly corresponds to TRBD1 (6 bases). The length of the CDR3 is 15 residues. Germline V gene sequence: CDR1 SGHRS, CDR2 YFSETQ. Trimming took 4 bases from V and 4 from J, leaving 17 bases between them. The CDR3 bases are TGCGCCAGCAGCGGGTTAGGGGGGGCGATCACTGAAGCTTTCTTT. It translates to CASSGLGGAITEAFF.

This clone was detected a few times. This rearrangement joins TRBV27 to TRBJ2-7; D uncertain. The V and J ends lost 5 bases and 3 bases respectively, with 11 bases between them. In germline, CDR1 is MNHEY, CDR2 SMNVEV (reference sequence). CDR3 size: 13 residues. CDR3 sequence reads: CASSQAIFYEQYF. The CDR3 region has the DNA TGTGCCAGCAGTCAAGCCATCTTCTACGAGCAGTACTTC.

J is TRBJ2-7 and V is TRBV30; D gene ambiguous. The germline CDR1 and CDR2 sequences are GTSNPN and SVGIG (reference sequence). Trimming stripped 1 base from V and 4 bases from J, with 5 bases between. The CDR3 consists of 11 residues. The CDR3 nucleotides are TGTGCCTGGAGTGAGAGGTACGAGCAGTACTTC. Its translation is CAWSERYEQYF.

This clone was counted a single time. The genes are TRBV27 and TRBJ1-6, with 10 bases lining up with TRBD1. Losses at the gene ends were 3 bases for V and 10 bases for J; bases not matched to a gene: 12. This CDR3 is built from 17 residues. Germline values: CDR1 MNHEY, CDR2 SMNVEV (reference sequence). The CDR3 reads CASSFATRTGGLSPLHF. CDR3 DNA sequence: TGTGCCAGCAGTTTTGCAACCCGGACAGGGGGTTTGTCACCCCTCCACTTT.

This clone was seen more than once but under ten times. The junction shows a germline mismatch at one end, possibly a read error. V and J are TRBV29-1 and TRBJ1-1, with D perhaps TRBD1 (5 bases). The CDR3 is 11 amino acids. The germline V gene has CDR1 SQVTM and CDR2 ANQGSEA. This chain's CDR3 is CSVDQGRGNPF. CDR3 in DNA: TGCAGCGTTGATCAGGGCCGGGGAAACCCCTTT.

The chain employs TRBV6-1 and TRBJ1-4; D is ambiguous. The V end was cut by 6 bases, the J end by 3 bases, with 8 bases between. Looked up from germline, CDR1 is MNHNS and CDR2 is SASEGT. CDR3 length: 13 amino acids. CDR3 DNA: TGTGCCAGCAGAAACACAGCTAATGAAAAACTGTTTTTT. Its protein is CASRNTANEKLFF.

This sequence joins TRBV10-1 and TRBJ2-5; 7 bases line up with TRBD2. The CDR3 consists of 14 residues. V shed 5 bases, J shed 4 bases, and the junction held 7 bases outside the gene matches. CDR1 is WNHNN, CDR2 SYGVQD, per germline (reference sequence). In nucleotides, the CDR3 is TGCGCCAGCAGTCGGGGAATAGCGGGAGAGACCCAGTACTTC. Amino acid sequence: CASSRGIAGETQYF.

This sequence joins TRBV7-3 and TRBJ1-1; D perhaps matches TRBD1 (5 bases). Germline lookup yields CDR1 SGHTA and CDR2 FQGTGA. V was pared by 5 bases and J by 0 bases, with 13 bases between. There are 15 residues in the CDR3. The chain's CDR3 is CASSKNGAMNTEAFF. For the CDR3, the DNA is TGTGCCAGCAGCAAAAACGGGGCGATGAACACTGAAGCTTTCTTT.

This clone has a handful of counts. The chain carries TRBV29-1 and TRBJ2-7, with D uncertain. With 4 bases removed from V and 3 bases from J, the gap between germline ends came to 7 bases. In germline, CDR1 is SQVTM, CDR2 ANQGSEA. The CDR3 length is 11 residues. DNA of the CDR3: TGCAGCGTTGGAGCAGGCTACGAGCAGTACTTC. It is translated as CSVGAGYEQYF.

The rearrangement links TRBV18 to TRBJ2-7; D possibly corresponds to TRBD1 (6 bases). Per germline, CDR1 KGHSH and CDR2 LQKENI. The CDR3 extends over 14 amino acids. V dropped 2 bases and J dropped 6 bases, with 14 bases sitting between them. The CDR3 protein is CASSPYQGSGEQYF. The DNA of the CDR3 is TGTGCCAGCTCACCATACCAGGGGTCGGGCGAGCAGTACTTC.

This clone was picked up a small number of times. The gene calls are TRBV27 and TRBJ2-7; possibly TRBD1 or TRBD2 for D (5 bases each). The V gene lost 4 bases and the J gene lost 0 bases, with 16 bases spanning the gap. Germline CDR1 reads MNHEY; CDR2 reads SMNVEV (reference sequence). CDR3 length: 16 residues. CDR3 coding DNA: TGTGCCAGCAGTTCCCTCGGGGCGATCAGCTCCTACGAGCAGTACTTC. Residues: CASSSLGAISSYEQYF.

V is TRBV11-2 and J is TRBJ1-2; D gene ambiguous. With 3 bases removed from V and 5 bases from J, the gap between germline ends came to 13 bases. Germline V gives CDR1 SGHAT, CDR2 FQNNGV. This CDR3 comprises 14 residues. In nucleotides, the CDR3 is TGTGCCAGCAGCTTCGAAACATCCCTTTATGGCTACACCTTC. It specifies CASSFETSLYGYTF.

This clone was seen a few times. The V gene is TRBV7-9, the J gene TRBJ2-3, with 12 bases that match TRBD1. V shed 5 bases, J shed 0 bases, and the junction held 6 bases outside the gene matches. Germline CDR1 SEHNR, CDR2 FQNEAQ (reference sequence). The CDR3 spans 17 residues. CDR3 loop: CASSRGQGASSTDTQYF. The CDR3 DNA follows: TGTGCCAGCAGCCGGGGACAGGGGGCTTCTAGCACAGATACGCAGTATTTT. Drawing the rest from reference TRBV7-9 and TRBJ2-3, the complete variable domain is DTGVSQNPRHKITKRGQNVTFRCDPISEHNRLYWYRQTLGQGPEFLTYFQNEAQLEKSRLLSDRFSAERPKGSFSTLEIQRTEQGDSAMYLCASSRGQGASSTDTQYFGPGTRLTVL.

The chain employs TRBV5-1 and TRBJ2-5; 9 bases line up with TRBD1. CDR1 SGHRS and CDR2 YFSETQ come from the germline V gene. The V gene end was trimmed by 7 bases and the J gene end by 2 bases; junction bases not matched to a gene: 6. The CDR3 covers 14 residues. The chain's CDR3 is CASRGTGSQETQYF. For the CDR3, the DNA is TGCGCCAGCCGAGGGACAGGGTCTCAAGAGACCCAGTACTTC.

This chain links TRBV7-9 with TRBJ2-1; 9 bases are shared with TRBD2. V dropped 5 bases and J dropped 8; count of bases not matched to a gene: 10. Germline-derived CDR1 and CDR2 are SEHNR and FQNEAQ (reference sequence). The CDR3 sequence is 15 residues long. DNA for the CDR3: TGTGCCAGCAGCCCGCTGGCGGGAGGGGAGCATGAGCAGTTCTTC. It yields the protein CASSPLAGGEHEQFF. The whole variable domain, filled in from reference TRBV7-9 and TRBJ2-1, reads DTGVSQNPRHKITKRGQNVTFRCDPISEHNRLYWYRQTLGQGPEFLTYFQNEAQLEKSRLLSDRFSAERPKGSFSTLEIQRTEQGDSAMYLCASSPLAGGEHEQFFGPGTRLTVL.

The chain couples TRBV7-2 to TRBJ2-5; 7 bases are a match to TRBD2. The CDR3 is 14 residues long. Germline CDR1 SGHTA, CDR2 FQGNSA. V was pared by 1 base and J by 9 bases, with 8 bases of the junction left unmatched. This chain's CDR3 is CASSLDRWGGAQYF. Here the CDR3 DNA reads TGTGCCAGCAGCTTAGATCGGTGGGGAGGGGCCCAGTACTTC.

The table lists this clone with a count of one. The genes are TRBV28 and TRBJ2-7; D may be TRBD2 (6 bases). Germline CDR1 MDHEN, CDR2 SYDVKM. The V gene lost 0 bases and the J gene lost 6 bases, with 6 bases spanning the gap. CDR3 length: 12 residues. CDR3 in DNA: TGTGCCAGCAGTTTATGGGGGGGCGAGCAGTACTTC. Protein sequence: CASSLWGGEQYF.

The V gene is TRBV5-1, the J gene TRBJ1-1; 9 nucleotides agree with TRBD1. V trimming: 3 bases; J trimming: 1 base; junction bases outside the gene matches: 4. Germline lookup yields CDR1 SGHRS and CDR2 YFSETQ. CDR3 length: 15 residues. CDR3 DNA sequence: TGCGCCAGCAGCTGGGGACAGGGAACGAACACTGAAGCTTTCTTT. Amino acid sequence: CASSWGQGTNTEAFF.

This clone was counted only a few times. This sequence joins TRBV6-5 and TRBJ2-3; TRBD2 agrees at 8 bases. Germline V gene data show CDR1 as MNHEY and CDR2 as SVGAGI. Trimming at V came to 6 bases and at J to 2 bases, leaving 7 bases not matched to a gene. The CDR3 runs 15 residues. The CDR3 spells CASSNSGADTDTQYF. For the CDR3, the DNA is TGTGCCAGCAGCAATAGCGGGGCTGACACAGATACGCAGTATTTT.

This chain uses TRBV4-2 with TRBJ2-3; 9 positions match TRBD2. The CDR3 extends over 14 amino acids. V gave up 1 base and J gave up 4 bases; unmatched junction bases: 0. From germline, CDR1 is LGHNA and CDR2 YNFKEQ. The CDR3 DNA reads as TGTGCCAGCAGCCAAGGGACTAGCGCAGATACGCAGTATTTT. Protein: CASSQGTSADTQYF.